The clone carrying this T cell receptor beta chain was picked up many times. Gene names and germline refer to mouse. Read sequence stops 4 residues before the CDR3 end, and the germline J gene provides the missing end. cDNA reverse transcribed from extracted RNA served as the sequencing template. The assay was immunoSEQ multiplex PCR, and TCRdb's table has in-frame clones only and misses some. Listed for the sample are under 4,500 clones, none seen a single time. A panel of CD4, CD8alpha, NKG2D, NKG2ACE and other markers served to sort pooled cutaneous lymph node cells. The CDR3 sequence is 15 residues long. The germline V gene encodes CDR1 FNHDT and CDR2 SITEND (reference sequence). The ends lost 2 bases at V and 4 bases at J; junction bases unmatched: 7. The data originate from a study of CD8+ T cells in alopecia areata.

V and J are TRBV19 and TRBJ1-1; 8 nucleotides align to TRBD1. Source material: CD8+ T cells sorted from a lymph node. This receptor was obtained from a C3H/HeJ mouse with alopecia areata. The strain's MHC: H2-k. The part of the CDR3 DNA that was read is TGTGCCAGCAGTATCGGACAGGGTAGAAGCACA. Its translation is CASSIGQGRST. The entire CDR3 protein reads CASSIGQGRSTEVFF.